The 29 T cell receptor beta chains given below trace back to one sample, sequenced in a study of cytomegalovirus exposure and HLA in healthy donors. A multiplex PCR was run with 60 Vbeta primers and 13 Jbeta primers. This table comes from immunoSEQ multiplex PCR, and its TCRdb copy is limited to in-frame clones, with some not included. The top ten hold under 2% of the sample, which has 80,000 to 95,000 clones, around 81% seen once. Material: PBMCs. These receptors came from a woman aged 30 to 39 in good health and CMV-seronegative.

The chain uses TRBV5-5 and TRBJ1-2, with TRBD1 as a possible D gene (6 bases). V was cut by 4 bases and J by 3 bases, with 13 bases left in between. The CDR3 spans 14 residues. Germline assignment: CDR1 SGHKS and CDR2 YYEKEE (reference sequence). CDR3 amino acids: CASSKGTGYYGYTF. The CDR3 nucleotides read TGTGCCAGCAGCAAAGGAACAGGGTACTATGGCTACACCTTC.

This clone occurred once. CDR3 nucleotide sequence: TGTGCCAGCAGCTTCAGGGTTGAAAACATTCAGTACTTC. Encoded protein: CASSFRVENIQYF. The gene calls are TRBV7-2 and TRBJ2-4; possible D gene TRBD1, 5 bases. Germline V lookup: CDR1 SGHTA, CDR2 FQGNSA. With 3 bases removed from V and 5 bases from J, the gap between germline ends came to 8 bases. The CDR3 has 13 residues.

This rearrangement joins TRBV9 to TRBJ2-5, with TRBD1 matching over 9 bases. Germline V CDR1 and CDR2: SGDLS, YYNGEE. The J segment lost 5 bases and the V segment lost 5 bases, leaving 13 bases of the junction unmatched. The CDR3 runs 16 residues. The CDR3 nucleotides are TGTGCCAGCAGTAGGACCCCCGGGACAGGGCTGGAGACCCAGTACTTC. Translation gives CASSRTPGTGLETQYF.

V usage is TRBV10-3 and J usage is TRBJ2-2, with 8 bases fitting TRBD2. After removal of 8 bases from V and 7 bases from J, the junction contained 12 bases not matched to a gene. Germline-derived CDR1 and CDR2 are ENHRY and SYGVKD. The CDR3 runs 15 residues. The CDR3 loop is CAIGLFPAGDGELFF. DNA for the CDR3: TGTGCCATCGGTCTCTTCCCAGCGGGGGACGGGGAGCTGTTTTTT.

The gene calls are TRBV7-3 and TRBJ2-5, with TRBD1 matching 12 bases. The CDR3 runs 16 residues. V trimming: 0 bases; J trimming: 6 bases; junction bases outside the gene matches: 5. The germline V gene has CDR1 SGHTA and CDR2 FQGTGA. CDR3 in amino acids: CASSLTGTGGAKTQYF. DNA of the CDR3: TGTGCCAGCAGCTTAACCGGGACAGGGGGCGCGAAGACCCAGTACTTC.

This clone was seen only once. The chain links TRBV6-5 to TRBJ1-2; a weak D match, TRBD1 (5 bases). The germline V gene encodes CDR1 MNHEY and CDR2 SVGAGI. The CDR3 length is 12 residues. V was cut by 6 bases and J by 8 bases, with 13 bases left in between. CDR3 coding DNA: TGTGCCAGCAGGCAGGGAGGAAGCGGCTACACCTTC. Protein product: CASRQGGSGYTF.

The V and J genes are TRBV29-1 and TRBJ2-7; weak D call: TRBD2 (6 bases). The CDR3 consists of 12 residues. CDR1 and CDR2 (germline): SQVTM, ANQGSEA. With 4 bases removed from V and 2 bases from J, the gap between germline ends came to 9 bases. The CDR3 spells CSVVGGPYEQYF. The CDR3 DNA follows: TGCAGCGTTGTCGGAGGGCCCTACGAGCAGTACTTC.

V usage is TRBV6-6 and J usage is TRBJ2-5, with 7 bases matching TRBD2. The J segment lost 4 bases and the V segment lost 0 bases, leaving 2 bases of the junction unmatched. CDR3 length: 14 residues. The germline CDR1 and CDR2 sequences are MNHNY and SVGAGI (reference sequence). The CDR3 region is CASSYSTGGETQYF. In nucleotides, the CDR3 is TGTGCCAGCAGTTACTCGACGGGAGGAGAGACCCAGTACTTC.

The chain combines TRBV6-6 with TRBJ1-1; tentative D call: TRBD1 (6 bases). Looked up from germline, CDR1 is MNHNY and CDR2 is SVGAGI (reference sequence). This CDR3 has 15 amino acids. V shed 0 bases and J shed 1 base, with 9 bases lying between them. CDR3 amino acids: CASSYSGGQNTEAFF. CDR3 in DNA: TGTGCCAGCAGTTACTCGGGGGGGCAGAACACTGAAGCTTTCTTT.

This clone showed up just a few times. The CDR3 is CASSPQVSEQFF. DNA for the CDR3: TGTGCCAGCTCACCGCAAGTCAGTGAGCAGTTCTTC. The V call is TRBV18, the J call TRBJ2-1; D uncertain. CDR1 and CDR2 from the germline V gene are KGHSH and LQKENI. The CDR3 loop spans 12 amino acids. V shed 3 bases and J shed 9 bases, with 9 bases lying between them.

The genes are TRBV18 and TRBJ1-1, with 8 bases lining up with TRBD1. V was pared by 3 bases and J by 4 bases, with 7 bases of the junction left unmatched. There are 15 residues in the CDR3. CDR1 and CDR2 from the germline V gene are KGHSH and LQKENI. CDR3 nucleotide sequence: TGTGCCAGCTCACCCCCGGACAGGGCGGCCACTGAAGCTTTCTTT. As protein: CASSPPDRAATEAFF.

This clone was seen only a few times. This chain links TRBV2 with TRBJ1-6; 8 bases match TRBD1. The CDR3 is 15 amino acids. Germline loops: CDR1 SNHLY, CDR2 FYNNEI. Trimming at V came to 5 bases and at J to 5 bases, leaving 5 bases not matched to a gene. The CDR3 region has the DNA TGTGCCAGCAGTCTTGGACAGGGAAATAATTCACCCCTCCACTTT. It is translated as CASSLGQGNNSPLHF.

The rearrangement uses TRBV5-1 and TRBJ2-5; TRBD2 matches 8 bases. The CDR3 covers 17 residues. J gave up 6 bases and V 0 bases, and 13 bases lay outside the gene matches. Germline loops: CDR1 SGHRS, CDR2 YFSETQ. The CDR3 DNA sequence: TGCGCCAGCAGCTTGGCCGGGGGGGGAGGGCCCTCGAAGACCCAGTACTTC. Its protein is CASSLAGGGGPSKTQYF. Combining the CDR3 with reference TRBV5-1 and TRBJ2-5 gives the whole variable domain KAGVTQTPRYLIKTRGQQVTLSCSPISGHRSVSWYQQTPGQGLQFLFEYFSETQRNKGNFPGRFSGRQFSNSRSEMNVSTLELGDSALYLCASSLAGGGGPSKTQYFGPGTRLLVL.

The chain joins TRBV5-1 to TRBJ1-2; possibly TRBD1 for D (6 bases). V dropped 3 bases and J dropped 2 bases, with 8 bases sitting between them. This CDR3 has 13 amino acids. The V gene's germline CDR1 is SGHRS and CDR2 YFSETQ. The CDR3 DNA follows: TGCGCCAGCAGCTGGACAGTAAACTATGGCTACACCTTC. It is translated as CASSWTVNYGYTF.

V gene TRBV14 combines with J gene TRBJ1-1, with D tentatively TRBD1 (6 bases). Trimming pared 1 base from V and 9 bases from J, leaving 12 bases between. Germline loops: CDR1 SGHDN, CDR2 FVKESK. This CDR3 has 13 residues. In DNA form, the CDR3 reads TGTGCCAGCAGCCAAGGGACAGCCAGTAAAGCTTTCTTT. Residues: CASSQGTASKAFF.

The V call is TRBV7-9, the J call TRBJ2-4; 11 bases are a match to TRBD2. Per the germline V gene, CDR1 is SEHNR and CDR2 is FQNEAQ (reference sequence). With V trimmed by 2 bases and J by 3 bases, 12 bases remained unmatched. This CDR3 comprises 19 residues. The CDR3: CASSLRTIAGGRVKNIQYF. For the CDR3, the DNA is TGTGCCAGCAGCTTACGGACAATAGCGGGAGGGCGCGTCAAAAACATTCAGTACTTC.

The chain links TRBV5-4 to TRBJ1-1; possible D gene TRBD1, 5 bases. This CDR3 comprises 14 residues. Germline CDR1 is SGHNT and CDR2 is YYREEE (reference sequence). V was shortened by 0 bases and J by 1 base, with 7 bases between the two germline ends. In DNA form, the CDR3 reads TGTGCCAGCAGCTTGGGACAGCCGAACACTGAAGCTTTCTTT. It is translated as CASSLGQPNTEAFF.

This chain links TRBV29-1 with TRBJ2-3; 10 positions agree with TRBD1. The CDR3 consists of 14 residues. The ends lost 7 bases at V and 6 bases at J; junction bases unmatched: 10. Germline V lookup: CDR1 SQVTM, CDR2 ANQGSEA. The CDR3 sequence is CSGRDRGGLDTQYF. The CDR3 region has the DNA TGCAGCGGGCGGGACAGGGGAGGCTTGGATACGCAGTATTTT.

This clone was observed once. The genes are TRBV10-3 and TRBJ1-5; TRBD1 matches 8 bases. After removal of 6 bases from V and 0 bases from J, the junction contained 7 bases not matched to a gene. CDR1 is ENHRY and CDR2 is SYGVKD in the germline V gene. The CDR3 loop spans 16 amino acids. The CDR3 coding sequence is TGTGCCATCAGCCCGGGACAGGACGATAGCAATCAGCCCCAGCATTTT. Its translation is CAISPGQDDSNQPQHF.

The V and J genes are TRBV4-3 and TRBJ2-5; the match to TRBD1 covers 7 bases. Near its end, the DNA agrees better with TRBJ2-7, so the J call may be wrong. This CDR3 region has 19 residues. The V gene's germline CDR1 is LGHNA and CDR2 YSLEER. CDR3 residues: CASSQDSAGGGGYSYEQYF. As DNA, the CDR3 is TGCGCCAGCAGCCAAGATAGCGCAGGGGGTGGCGGGTACTCCTACGAGCAGTACTTC.

The chain links TRBV6-1 to TRBJ1-1; D remains unclear. Trimming shortened V by 5 bases and J by 0 bases, and 13 bases separated the two germline ends. The CDR3 is 15 amino acids. Germline CDR1 reads MNHNS; CDR2 reads SASEGT. Here the CDR3 reads CASSRLSQVNTEAFF. The CDR3 DNA sequence: TGTGCCAGCAGTCGCCTTTCCCAGGTGAACACTGAAGCTTTCTTT.

This clone was detected only once. This rearrangement joins TRBV28 to TRBJ2-7; weak D call: TRBD1 (5 bases). This CDR3 has 13 residues. Germline V gives CDR1 MDHEN, CDR2 SYDVKM. V lost 1 base and J 4 bases, leaving 8 bases between the germline ends. CDR3 sequence: CASSLFRVYEQYF. CDR3 DNA: TGTGCCAGCAGTTTATTCAGGGTTTACGAGCAGTACTTC.

The V call is TRBV5-1, the J call TRBJ2-2; D ambiguous. This CDR3 comprises 15 residues. Germline CDR1 SGHRS, CDR2 YFSETQ. Trimming shortened V by 0 bases and J by 0 bases, and 6 bases separated the two germline ends. CDR3 DNA: TGCGCCAGCAGCTTGGTCCCAACGAACACCGGGGAGCTGTTTTTT. As protein: CASSLVPTNTGELFF.

The J gene is TRBJ2-7, the V gene TRBV7-9; 11 nucleotides agree with TRBD2. The CDR3 consists of 15 residues. Trimming cost V 4 bases and J 8 bases; bases outside gene matches: 10. The germline V gene encodes CDR1 SEHNR and CDR2 FQNEAQ (reference sequence). DNA for the CDR3: TGTGCCAGCAGCTCCACGACTAGCGGGATTGGAAAGCAGTACTTC. Protein: CASSSTTSGIGKQYF.

V gene TRBV28 combines with J gene TRBJ1-1; D gene ambiguous. Germline-derived CDR1 and CDR2 are MDHEN and SYDVKM. The V end was cut by 7 bases, the J end by 5 bases, with 11 bases between. This CDR3 contains 12 residues. The CDR3: CASTIPGTEAFF. The CDR3 nucleotides are TGTGCCAGCACCATTCCGGGGACTGAAGCTTTCTTT.

The chain combines TRBV5-4 with TRBJ2-1; TRBD2 matches at 8 bases. With 9 bases clipped from V and 6 bases from J, the junction kept 11 bases outside the gene matches. Germline loops: CDR1 SGHNT, CDR2 YYREEE (reference sequence). CDR3 length: 14 amino acids. CDR3 DNA sequence: TGTGCCACCTTTTCCGGGACTAGGGGCAATGAGCAGTTCTTC. It specifies CATFSGTRGNEQFF.

The chain's CDR3 is CASRPRRSNEKLFF. The CDR3 DNA reads as TGTGCCAGCAGACCTCGACGGAGTAATGAAAAACTGTTTTTT. The chain links TRBV27 to TRBJ1-4; D gene ambiguous. Germline V gene lookup returns CDR1 MNHEY and CDR2 SMNVEV (reference sequence). The germline V and J ends were trimmed by 6 bases and 4 bases, with 12 bases remaining between them. This CDR3 contains 14 residues. Complete variable domain (other parts from reference TRBV27 and TRBJ1-4): EAQVTQNPRYLITVTGKKLTVTCSQNMNHEYMSWYRQDPGLGLRQIYYSMNVEVTDKGDVPEGYKVSRKEKRNFPLILESPSPNQTSLYFCASRPRRSNEKLFFGSGTQLSVL.

The J gene is TRBJ2-7, the V gene TRBV6-1; perhaps TRBD2 as D (5 bases). Trimming shortened V by 7 bases and J by 0 bases, and 16 bases separated the two germline ends. Germline V CDR1 and CDR2: MNHNS, SASEGT. The CDR3 runs to 15 residues. In DNA, the CDR3 is TGTGCCAGCATATTGGACTCGTTGAGCTCCTACGAGCAGTACTTC. It encodes CASILDSLSSYEQYF.

V is TRBV5-1 and J is TRBJ2-7; 10 bases agree with TRBD2. This CDR3 is built from 19 residues. Germline CDR1 is SGHRS and CDR2 is YFSETQ. The V gene end was trimmed by 7 bases and the J gene end by 3 bases; junction bases not matched to a gene: 22. The CDR3 region is CASSFVEGMSGRANYEQYF. CDR3 in DNA: TGCGCCAGCTCATTTGTGGAGGGCATGAGCGGGAGGGCCAACTACGAGCAGTACTTC.